The present T cell receptor (beta chain) was sequenced within a study of tissue T cells after allogeneic stem cell transplantation. Overall study context: Every graft-versus-host disease patient had gastrointestinal disease and got several lines of graft-versus-host disease therapy. Viable blood and marrow gave sorted CD3+ T cells if numbers allowed. Broader study findings: Which tissue TCRs were alloreactive or antigen-specific was not determined. Some clones might be persisting host cells.

The method was immunoSEQ multiplex PCR; TCRdb's version includes in-frame clones alone and lacks a portion of them. The data contain 25,000 to 35,000 clones, over 75% of them seen just once; the ten biggest clones take up roughly 4%. As for this clone: Its cognate antigen is unknown.

The TCR originated in a woman aged 18 to 55 who later had graft-versus-host disease after an allogeneic stem cell transplant. Sequencing used blood, obtained before transplantation.

CDR3 coding DNA: TGTGCCAGCAGCCTCCCCCGAAAACCCTACAATGAGCAGTTCTTC. Its protein product is CASSLPRKPYNEQFF. The genes are TRBV27 and TRBJ2-1; no definite D call. CDR3 length: 15 amino acids. The ends were cut back, 6 bases at V and 2 bases at J, with 14 bases in the middle. The V gene's germline CDR1 is MNHEY and CDR2 SMNVEV (reference sequence).